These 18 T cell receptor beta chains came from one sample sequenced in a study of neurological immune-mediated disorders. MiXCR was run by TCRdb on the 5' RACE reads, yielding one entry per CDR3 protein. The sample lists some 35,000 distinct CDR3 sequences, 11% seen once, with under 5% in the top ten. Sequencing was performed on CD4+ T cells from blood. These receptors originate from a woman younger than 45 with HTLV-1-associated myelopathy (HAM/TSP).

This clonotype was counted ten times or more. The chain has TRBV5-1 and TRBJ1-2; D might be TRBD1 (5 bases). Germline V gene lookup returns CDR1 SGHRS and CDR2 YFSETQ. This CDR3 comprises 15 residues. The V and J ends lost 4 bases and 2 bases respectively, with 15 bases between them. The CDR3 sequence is CASSPNPGRNYGYTF. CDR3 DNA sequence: TGCGCCAGCAGCCCCAACCCGGGACGGAACTATGGCTACACCTTC. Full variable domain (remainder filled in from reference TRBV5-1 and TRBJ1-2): KAGVTQTPRYLIKTRGQQVTLSCSPISGHRSVSWYQQTPGQGLQFLFEYFSETQRNKGNFPGRFSGRQFSNSRSEMNVSTLELGDSALYLCASSPNPGRNYGYTFGSGTRLTVV.

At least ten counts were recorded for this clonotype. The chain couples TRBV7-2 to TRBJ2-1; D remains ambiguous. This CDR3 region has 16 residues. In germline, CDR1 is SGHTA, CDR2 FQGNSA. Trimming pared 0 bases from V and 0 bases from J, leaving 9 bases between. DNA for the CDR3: TGTGCCAGCAGCTTAGCGCGGCTAACCTCCTACAATGAGCAGTTCTTC. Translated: CASSLARLTSYNEQFF.

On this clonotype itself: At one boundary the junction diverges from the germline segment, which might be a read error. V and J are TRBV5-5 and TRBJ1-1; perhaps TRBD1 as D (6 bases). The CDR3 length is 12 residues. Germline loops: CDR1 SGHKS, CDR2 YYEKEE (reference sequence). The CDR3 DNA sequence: TGTGCCAGCACAGGGGATCAGACTGAAGCTCTCTTT. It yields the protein CASTGDQTEALF.

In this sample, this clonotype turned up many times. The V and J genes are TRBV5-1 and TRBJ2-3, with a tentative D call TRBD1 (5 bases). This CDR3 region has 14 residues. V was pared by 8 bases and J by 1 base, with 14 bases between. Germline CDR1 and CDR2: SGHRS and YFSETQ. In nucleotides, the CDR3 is TGCGCCAGTCATTTGGGGCTAGGCACAGATACGCAGTATTTT. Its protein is CASHLGLGTDTQYF.

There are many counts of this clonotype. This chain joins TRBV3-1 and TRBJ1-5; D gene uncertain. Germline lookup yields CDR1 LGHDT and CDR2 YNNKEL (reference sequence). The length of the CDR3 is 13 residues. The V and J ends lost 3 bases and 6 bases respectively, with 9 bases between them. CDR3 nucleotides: TGTGCCAGCAGCCAGGGTAGATCTCAGCCCCAGCATTTT. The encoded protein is CASSQGRSQPQHF.

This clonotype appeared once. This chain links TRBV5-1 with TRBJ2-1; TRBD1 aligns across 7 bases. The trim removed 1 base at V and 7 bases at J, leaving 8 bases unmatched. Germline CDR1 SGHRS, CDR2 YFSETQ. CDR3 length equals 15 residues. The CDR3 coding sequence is TGCGCCAGCAGCTTGAGAGCAGGGGGTACAAATGAGCAGTTCTTC. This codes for CASSLRAGGTNEQFF.

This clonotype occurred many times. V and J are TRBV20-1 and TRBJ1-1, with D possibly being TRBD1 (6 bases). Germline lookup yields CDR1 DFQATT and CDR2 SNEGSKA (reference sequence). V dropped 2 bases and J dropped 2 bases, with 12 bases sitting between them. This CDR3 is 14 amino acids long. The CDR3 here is CSARSGGSNTEAFF. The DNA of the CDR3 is TGCAGTGCTAGATCGGGGGGCTCTAACACTGAAGCTTTCTTT.

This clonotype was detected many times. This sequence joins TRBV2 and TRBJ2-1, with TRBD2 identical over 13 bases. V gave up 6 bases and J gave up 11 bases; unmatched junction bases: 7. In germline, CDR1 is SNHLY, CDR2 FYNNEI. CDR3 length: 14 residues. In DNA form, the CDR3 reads TGTGCCAGCAGCTCCCGGACTAGCGGGGGACAGCAGTTCTTC. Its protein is CASSSRTSGGQQFF.

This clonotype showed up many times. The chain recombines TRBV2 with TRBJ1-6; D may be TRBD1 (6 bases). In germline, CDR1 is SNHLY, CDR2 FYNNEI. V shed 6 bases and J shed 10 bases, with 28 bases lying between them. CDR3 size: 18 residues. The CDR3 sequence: CASRLSLPGGPSQSPLHF. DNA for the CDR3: TGTGCCAGCAGACTGTCCCTTCCCGGGGGGCCGTCACAGTCACCCCTCCACTTT.

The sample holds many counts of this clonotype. CDR3 nucleotides: TGCGCCAGCAGCTTAGGACGACAGCTGGGCGATGAGCAGTTCTTC. Its translation is CASSLGRQLGDEQFF. The rearrangement links TRBV5-1 to TRBJ2-1, with a weak D call TRBD1 (5 bases). V lost 2 bases, J lost 8 bases, and 17 bases lay in between. From germline, CDR1 is SGHRS and CDR2 YFSETQ. The CDR3 runs to 15 residues.

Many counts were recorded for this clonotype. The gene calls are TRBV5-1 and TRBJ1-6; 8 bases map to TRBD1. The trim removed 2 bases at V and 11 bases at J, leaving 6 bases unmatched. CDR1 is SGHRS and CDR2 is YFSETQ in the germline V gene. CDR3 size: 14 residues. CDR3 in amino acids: CASSFAQGATPLHF. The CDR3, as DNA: TGCGCCAGCAGCTTCGCCCAGGGGGCGACACCCCTCCACTTT.

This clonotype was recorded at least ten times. The CDR3 nucleotides are TGCAGTGCCTCTACGCGGACAGGGCAGCACGACGAGCAGTACTTC. Protein sequence: CSASTRTGQHDEQYF. The gene calls are TRBV20-1 and TRBJ2-7; 8 nucleotides match TRBD1. The CDR3 length is 15 residues. CDR1 is DFQATT and CDR2 is SNEGSKA in the germline V gene (reference sequence). Trimming took 6 bases from V and 5 from J; bases not matched to a gene: 15.

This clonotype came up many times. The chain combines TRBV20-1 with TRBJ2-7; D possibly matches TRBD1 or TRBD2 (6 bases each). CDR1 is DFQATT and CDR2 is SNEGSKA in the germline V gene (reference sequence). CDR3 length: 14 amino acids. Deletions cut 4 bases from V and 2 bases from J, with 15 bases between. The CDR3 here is CSAKRGAKTYEQYF. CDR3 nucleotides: TGCAGTGCTAAGAGGGGGGCAAAAACCTACGAGCAGTACTTC.

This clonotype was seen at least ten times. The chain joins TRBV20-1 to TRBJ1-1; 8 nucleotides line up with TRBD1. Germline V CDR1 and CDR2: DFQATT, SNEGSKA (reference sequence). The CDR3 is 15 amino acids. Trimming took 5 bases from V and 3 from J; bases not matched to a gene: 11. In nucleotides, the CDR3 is TGCAGTGCTGGGACAGGAGGTGGGTTGCACACTGAAGCTTTCTTT. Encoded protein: CSAGTGGGLHTEAFF.

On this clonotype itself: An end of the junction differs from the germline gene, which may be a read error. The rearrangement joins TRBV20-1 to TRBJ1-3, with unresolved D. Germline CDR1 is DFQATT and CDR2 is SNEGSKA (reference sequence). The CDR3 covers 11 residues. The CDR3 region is CSAIPGKTIYF. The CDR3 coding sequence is TGCAGTGCTATACCTGGAAAAACCATATATTTT.

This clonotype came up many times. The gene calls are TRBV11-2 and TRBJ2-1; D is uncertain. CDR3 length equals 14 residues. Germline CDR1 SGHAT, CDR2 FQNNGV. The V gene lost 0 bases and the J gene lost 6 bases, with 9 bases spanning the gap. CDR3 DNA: TGTGCCAGCAGCTTAGAACCTTTCAGCAATGAGCAGTTCTTC. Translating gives CASSLEPFSNEQFF. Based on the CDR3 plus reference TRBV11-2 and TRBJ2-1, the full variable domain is EAGVAQSPRYKIIEKRQSVAFWCNPISGHATLYWYQQILGQGPKLLIQFQNNGVVDDSQLPKDRFSAERLKGVDSTLKIQPAKLEDSAVYLCASSLEPFSNEQFFGPGTRLTVL.

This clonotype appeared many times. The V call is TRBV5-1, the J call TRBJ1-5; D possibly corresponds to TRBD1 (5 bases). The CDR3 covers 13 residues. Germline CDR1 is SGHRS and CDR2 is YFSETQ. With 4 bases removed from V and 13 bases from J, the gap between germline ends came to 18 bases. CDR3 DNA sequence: TGCGCCAGCAGCCCGTCCGGGGGGGAAGCTCAGCATTTT. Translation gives CASSPSGGEAQHF.

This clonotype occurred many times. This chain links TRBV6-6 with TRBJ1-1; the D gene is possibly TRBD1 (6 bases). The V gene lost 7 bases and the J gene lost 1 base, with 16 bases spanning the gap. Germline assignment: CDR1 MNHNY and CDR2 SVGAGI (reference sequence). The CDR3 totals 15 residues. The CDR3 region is CASTNSRGANTEAFF. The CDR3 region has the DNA TGTGCCAGCACTAATTCCCGGGGGGCGAACACTGAAGCTTTCTTT.